Each of the 15 T cell receptor beta chains below was sequenced from the same sample in a study of T cells after yellow fever vaccination. TCRdb analysed the 5' RACE reads with MiXCR anew, one entry per CDR3 protein. This sample has around 250,000 distinct CDR3 sequences, with roughly 5.6% found just once. The sample in question was CD4+ T cells sorted from PBMCs, obtained on the day of the yellow fever booster vaccination. These receptors were collected from a young man who received the YFV17D yellow fever vaccine.

This clonotype was seen only a few times. This sequence joins TRBV5-5 and TRBJ1-1; 9 bases are a match to TRBD1. Germline assignment: CDR1 SGHKS and CDR2 YYEKEE (reference sequence). The CDR3 extends over 15 amino acids. Trimming cost V 0 bases and J 7 bases; bases outside gene matches: 7. For the CDR3, the DNA is TGTGCCAGCAGCTTGGTGACAGGGGGTTCCCGTGAAGCTTTCTTT. It specifies CASSLVTGGSREAFF.

This clonotype was recorded many times. CDR3 nucleotides: TGCAGTGCTGGCTCTGGGGCCAACGTCCTGACTTTC. Translated, it gives CSAGSGANVLTF. This sequence joins TRBV20-1 and TRBJ2-6; D gene unclear. The ends were cut back, 5 bases at V and 0 bases at J, with 2 bases in the middle. The V gene's germline CDR1 is DFQATT and CDR2 SNEGSKA (reference sequence). The CDR3 is 12 residues long.

This clonotype showed up just a few times. J is TRBJ2-1 and V is TRBV6-1, with D maybe TRBD1 (6 bases). CDR3 length equals 16 residues. The ends were cut back, 6 bases at V and 3 bases at J, with 18 bases in the middle. Per the germline V gene, CDR1 is MNHNS and CDR2 is SASEGT. This CDR3 is CASRSDRPGNYNEQFF. The CDR3 DNA sequence: TGTGCCAGCAGATCCGACAGGCCAGGTAACTACAATGAGCAGTTCTTC.

This clonotype was observed a handful of times. The chain combines TRBV11-2 with TRBJ2-5; 11 bases map to TRBD2. With 6 bases clipped from V and 0 bases from J, the junction kept 3 bases outside the gene matches. The CDR3 has 15 residues. Germline loops: CDR1 SGHAT, CDR2 FQNNGV. Written as DNA, the CDR3 is TGTGCCAGCAGGCGACTAGCGGGGAACCAAGAGACCCAGTACTTC. This sequence encodes CASRRLAGNQETQYF. Using reference TRBV11-2 and TRBJ2-5 for the parts outside the CDR3, the full variable domain is EAGVAQSPRYKIIEKRQSVAFWCNPISGHATLYWYQQILGQGPKLLIQFQNNGVVDDSQLPKDRFSAERLKGVDSTLKIQPAKLEDSAVYLCASRRLAGNQETQYFGPGTRLLVL.

The genes are TRBV6-5 and TRBJ2-4; D is uncertain. Trimming left V 2 bases short and J 0 bases short, with 11 bases between. The CDR3 has 16 amino acids. In germline, CDR1 is MNHEY, CDR2 SVGAGI. CDR3 sequence (DNA): TGTGCCAGCAGTTACAGGATCCAAGGAGCCAAAAACATTCAGTACTTC. This codes for CASSYRIQGAKNIQYF.

This clonotype was seen many times. The chain is built from TRBV2 and TRBJ2-7; D is ambiguous. The germline CDR1 and CDR2 sequences are SNHLY and FYNNEI. The CDR3 covers 14 residues. Trimming pared 10 bases from V and 0 bases from J, leaving 16 bases between. CDR3 sequence: CATLLDPRSYEQYF. The CDR3 DNA sequence: TGTGCCACCCTTCTGGACCCCCGCTCCTACGAGCAGTACTTC.

This clonotype was detected only a few times. The chain recombines TRBV11-2 with TRBJ2-3; D possibly uses TRBD1 or TRBD2 (5 bases each). V lost 5 bases and J 0 bases, leaving 15 bases between the germline ends. Looked up from germline, CDR1 is SGHAT and CDR2 is FQNNGV. The CDR3 has 16 residues. CDR3 nucleotides: TGTGCCAGCAGCGCATTTCCTGGGGGAAGCACAGATACGCAGTATTTT. Translating gives CASSAFPGGSTDTQYF. Full variable domain (remainder filled in from reference TRBV11-2 and TRBJ2-3): EAGVAQSPRYKIIEKRQSVAFWCNPISGHATLYWYQQILGQGPKLLIQFQNNGVVDDSQLPKDRFSAERLKGVDSTLKIQPAKLEDSAVYLCASSAFPGGSTDTQYFGPGTRLTVL.

This clonotype was found many times. V usage is TRBV7-9 and J usage is TRBJ2-3; 12 positions agree with TRBD2. Losses at the gene ends were 3 bases for V and 4 bases for J; bases not matched to a gene: 2. From germline, CDR1 is SEHNR and CDR2 FQNEAQ (reference sequence). The CDR3 sequence is 15 residues long. In nucleotides, the CDR3 is TGTGCCAGCAGCTTTTCTAGCGGGGGGGCAGATACGCAGTATTTT. This codes for CASSFSSGGADTQYF. The whole variable domain, remainder taken from reference TRBV7-9 and TRBJ2-3, is DTGVSQNPRHKITKRGQNVTFRCDPISEHNRLYWYRQTLGQGPEFLTYFQNEAQLEKSRLLSDRFSAERPKGSFSTLEIQRTEQGDSAMYLCASSFSSGGADTQYFGPGTRLTVL.

This clonotype was observed at least ten times. The chain carries TRBV7-2 and TRBJ2-3; 8 bases line up with TRBD2. There are 15 residues in the CDR3. V trimming: 6 bases; J trimming: 5 bases; junction bases outside the gene matches: 10. Germline CDR1 is SGHTA and CDR2 is FQGNSA. CDR3 amino acids: CASRPPAGGKDTQYF. CDR3 nucleotides: TGTGCCAGCAGGCCCCCGGCGGGGGGCAAAGATACGCAGTATTTT. Full variable domain (outside the CDR3, taken from reference TRBV7-2 and TRBJ2-3): GAGVSQSPSNKVTEKGKDVELRCDPISGHTALYWYRQSLGQGLEFLIYFQGNSAPDKSGLPSDRFSAERTGGSVSTLTIQRTQQEDSAVYLCASRPPAGGKDTQYFGPGTRLTVL.

The chain uses TRBV6-2 or TRBV6-3 and TRBJ2-5; possibly TRBD1 or TRBD2 for D (5 bases each). V was clipped by 8 bases and J by 0 bases, with 19 bases between them. Germline CDR1 is MNHEY and CDR2 is SVGEGT. CDR3 length: 16 amino acids. CDR3 nucleotides: TGTGCCAGCGAAACCCGGGGCTGGTTCGACCAAGAGACCCAGTACTTC. Its protein is CASETRGWFDQETQYF.

The table lists this clonotype with many counts. The chain carries TRBV6-5 and TRBJ1-6, with D uncertain. CDR3 length equals 15 residues. Trimming left V 4 bases short and J 7 bases short, with 14 bases between. In germline, CDR1 is MNHEY, CDR2 SVGAGI. This CDR3 reads CASSFKVRRNSPLHF. CDR3 DNA: TGTGCCAGCAGTTTTAAGGTCAGAAGGAATTCACCCCTCCACTTT.

Comment on this clonotype: A read error may produce the germline difference seen at one junction end. DNA for the CDR3: TGTGCCAGCAGTCAAGCGCGAACCTCTAACTATGGCTACACCTTC. As protein: CASSQARTSNYGYTF. This rearrangement joins TRBV6-1 to TRBJ1-2, with D unclear. Per the germline V gene, CDR1 is MNHNS and CDR2 is SASEGT. The length of the CDR3 is 15 residues.

The V gene is TRBV28, the J gene TRBJ1-5; possible D gene TRBD1, 6 bases. Germline assignment: CDR1 MDHEN and CDR2 SYDVKM. V was cut by 6 bases and J by 2 bases, with 23 bases left in between. The CDR3 sequence is 18 residues long. Here the CDR3 reads CASRVWARGIGRNQPQHF. In DNA form, the CDR3 reads TGTGCCAGCAGAGTCTGGGCCAGGGGAATTGGGCGCAATCAGCCCCAGCATTTT.

The rearrangement links TRBV10-1 to TRBJ2-7, with D possibly being TRBD2 (5 bases). Trimming cost V 7 bases and J 7 bases, with 11 bases left between them. Germline V lookup: CDR1 WNHNN, CDR2 SYGVQD (reference sequence). There are 11 residues in the CDR3. CDR3 protein: CASNPPGEQYV. The CDR3 DNA reads as TGCGCCAGCAATCCTCCGGGAGAGCAGTACGTC.

The chain uses TRBV18 and TRBJ1-1; possibly TRBD1 for D (5 bases). Germline V lookup: CDR1 KGHSH, CDR2 LQKENI. Trimming stripped 3 bases from V and 11 bases from J, with 16 bases between. There are 13 residues in the CDR3. The CDR3 nucleotides are TGTGCCAGCTCACCCCGGGACTCTAATAGGGCTTTCTTT. It translates to CASSPRDSNRAFF.